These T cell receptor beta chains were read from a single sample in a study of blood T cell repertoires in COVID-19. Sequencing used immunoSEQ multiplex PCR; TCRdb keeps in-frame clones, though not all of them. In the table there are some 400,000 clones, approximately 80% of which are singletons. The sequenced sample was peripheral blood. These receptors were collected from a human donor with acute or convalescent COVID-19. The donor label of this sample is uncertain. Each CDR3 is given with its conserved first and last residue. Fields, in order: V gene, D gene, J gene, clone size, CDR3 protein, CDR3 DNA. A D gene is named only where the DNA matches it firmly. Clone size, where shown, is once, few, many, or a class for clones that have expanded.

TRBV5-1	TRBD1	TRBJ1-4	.	CASSLGGQGHWEKLFF	TGCGCCAGCAGCTTGGGGGGACAGGGCCATTGGGAAAAACTGTTTTTT
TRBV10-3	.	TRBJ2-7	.	CAISESGGYEQYF	TGTGCCATCAGTGAGTCTGGCGGCTACGAGCAGTACTTC
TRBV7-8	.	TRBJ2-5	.	CASSTQTTGIRKTQYF	TGTGCCAGCAGCACCCAGACCACAGGGATCAGAAAGACCCAGTACTTC
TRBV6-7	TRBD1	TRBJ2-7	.	CASRPVQGENSYEQYF	TGTGCCAGCAGACCGGTACAGGGGGAAAACTCCTACGAGCAGTACTTC
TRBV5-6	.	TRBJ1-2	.	CASSLAERAGGYTF	TGTGCCAGCAGCTTGGCCGAGAGGGCTGGTGGCTACACCTTC
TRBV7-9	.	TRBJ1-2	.	CASSLTGRPGHYGYTF	TGTGCCAGCAGCTTAACAGGACGCCCTGGTCACTATGGCTACACCTTC
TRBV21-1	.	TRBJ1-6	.	CASSKSRQGSSPLHF	TGTGCCAGCAGCAAATCAAGACAGGGGAGTTCACCCCTCCACTTT
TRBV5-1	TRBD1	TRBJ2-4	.	CASSPGQGIAKNIQYF	TGCGCCAGCAGCCCGGGACAGGGGATAGCCAAAAACATTCAGTACTTC
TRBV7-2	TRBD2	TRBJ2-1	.	CASSLWTSGSHNEQFF	TGTGCCAGCAGCCTGTGGACTAGCGGGAGCCACAATGAGCAGTTCTTC
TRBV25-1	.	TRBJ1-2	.	CASSATGTNYGYTF	TGTGCCAGCAGTGCCACAGGTACTAACTATGGCTACACCTTC
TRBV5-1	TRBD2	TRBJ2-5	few	CASSLDPSGSSETQYF	TGCGCCAGCAGCTTGGATCCGAGCGGGAGTTCGGAGACCCAGTACTTC
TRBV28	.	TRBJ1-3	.	CASSLVDTYSGNTIYF	TGTGCCAGCAGTTTGGTCGACACCTACTCTGGAAACACCATATATTTT
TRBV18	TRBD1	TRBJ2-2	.	CASGRGQSNTGELFF	TGTGCCAGCGGACGGGGACAGTCGAACACCGGGGAGCTGTTTTTT
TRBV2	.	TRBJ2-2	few	CASSPTRHLNTGELFF	TGTGCCAGCAGTCCTACCAGACATCTTAACACCGGGGAGCTGTTTTTT
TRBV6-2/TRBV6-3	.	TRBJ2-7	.	CASSYTEISYEQYF	TGTGCCAGCAGTTACACAGAAATTTCCTACGAGCAGTACTTC
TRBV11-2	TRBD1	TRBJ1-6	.	CASSLGQINSPLHF	TGTGCCAGCAGCCTGGGACAGATTAATTCACCCCTCCACTTT
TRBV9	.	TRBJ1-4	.	CASSFCEGQGRATNEKLFF	TGTGCCAGCAGCTTCTGTGAGGGGCAGGGGAGAGCAACTAATGAAAAACTGTTTTTT
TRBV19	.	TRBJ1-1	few	CASSRGAGNTEAFF	TGTGCCAGTAGTAGAGGAGCGGGGAACACTGAAGCTTTCTTT
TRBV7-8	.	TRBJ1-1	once	CASIPGRGYTEAFF	TGTGCCAGCATCCCCGGGAGGGGTTACACTGAAGCTTTCTTT
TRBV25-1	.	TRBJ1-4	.	CASSEWAQSNEKLFF	TGTGCCAGCAGTGAATGGGCGCAGTCGAATGAAAAACTGTTTTTT
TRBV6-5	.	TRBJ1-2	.	CASSYSNINYGYTF	TGTGCCAGCAGTTACTCGAACATCAACTATGGCTACACCTTC
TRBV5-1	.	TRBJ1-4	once	CASSERTDSNEKLFF	TGCGCCAGCAGCGAAAGGACGGACTCTAATGAAAAACTGTTTTTT
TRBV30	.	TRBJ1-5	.	CAWSTYNQPQHF	TGTGCCTGGAGTACCTACAATCAGCCCCAGCATTTT